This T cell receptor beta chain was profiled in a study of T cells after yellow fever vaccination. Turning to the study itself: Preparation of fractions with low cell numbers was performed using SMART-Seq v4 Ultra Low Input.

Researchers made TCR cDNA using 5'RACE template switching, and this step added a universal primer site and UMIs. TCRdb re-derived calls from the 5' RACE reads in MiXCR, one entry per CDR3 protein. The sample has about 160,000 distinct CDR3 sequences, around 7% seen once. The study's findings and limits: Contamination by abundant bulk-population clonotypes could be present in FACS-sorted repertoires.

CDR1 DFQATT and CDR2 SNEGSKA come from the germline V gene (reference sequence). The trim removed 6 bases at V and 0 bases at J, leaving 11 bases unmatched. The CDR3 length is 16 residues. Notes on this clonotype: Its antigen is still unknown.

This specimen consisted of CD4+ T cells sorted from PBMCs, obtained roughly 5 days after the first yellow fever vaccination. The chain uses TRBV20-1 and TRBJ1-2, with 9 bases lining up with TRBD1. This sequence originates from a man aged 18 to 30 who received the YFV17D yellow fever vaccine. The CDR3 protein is CSASPGQGTANYGYTF. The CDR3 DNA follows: TGCAGTGCCTCGCCGGGACAGGGAACCGCTAACTATGGCTACACCTTC.